Each of the 8 T cell receptor beta chains below was sequenced from the same sample in a study of T-cell memory formation after mild COVID-19 (dated by TCRdb to the early 2020s). Library construction relied on 5' RACE. For sequencing, an Illumina NovaSeq 6000 was employed. The public reads were reprocessed in TCRdb via fastp at Q25 and MiXCR, keeping in-frame beta chains. Each CDR3 protein appears once, grouped with its most common genes and DNA. The table for this sample lists around 130,000 distinct CDR3 sequences; over 15% of them were counted only once. The ten largest clonotypes hold approximately 5.2% of the sample. Source material: PBMCs or a T cell subset sorted from them (not recorded which). The receptors originated from a young man who had mild COVID-19 (a few samples of this study predate the infection). The sample titles of this study are shuffled in the database, so cell type and time point are left out; the donor was told from shared clones.

This clonotype appeared a few times. CDR3 sequence (DNA): TGTGCCAGCAGTTTAAGACCGAGACTAGCGACCTTACTTCCGAACACCGGGGAGCTGTTTTTT. The encoded protein is CASSLRPRLATLLPNTGELFF. This chain connects TRBV12-3 or TRBV12-4 to TRBJ2-2; 8 nucleotides line up with TRBD2. The CDR3 length is 21 residues. The junction had 17 bases not matched to a gene; V was cut back by 2 bases and J by 0 bases.

This clonotype occurred many times. The CDR3 DNA is TGTGCCAGCAGCTTTAGTATGATCAACACCGGGGAGCTGTTTTTT. Translated, it gives CASSFSMINTGELFF. This chain uses TRBV7-9 with TRBJ2-2; D is uncertain. Deletions cut 3 bases from V and 2 bases from J, with 10 bases between. Germline V gives CDR1 SEHNR, CDR2 FQNEAQ (reference sequence). This CDR3 contains 15 residues.

This clonotype turned up a few times. The chain recombines TRBV5-1 with TRBJ2-2, with 8 bases identical to TRBD1. The CDR3 length is 18 residues. After removal of 5 bases from V and 0 bases from J, the junction contained 12 bases not matched to a gene. Germline V gene lookup returns CDR1 SGHRS and CDR2 YFSETQ. The CDR3 loop is CASSTTSGGASNTGELFF. CDR3 bases: TGCGCCAGCAGTACGACCTCAGGGGGCGCGTCGAACACCGGGGAGCTGTTTTTT.

This sequence joins TRBV6-1 and TRBJ2-5; D not resolved. The CDR3 has 12 amino acids. Trimming cost V 6 bases and J 0 bases, with 5 bases left between them. Germline V lookup: CDR1 MNHNS, CDR2 SASEGT. The CDR3 coding sequence is TGTGCCAGCAGGCGCTACCAAGAGACCCAGTACTTC. Its protein product is CASRRYQETQYF.

This clonotype was seen at least ten times. The chain joins TRBV6-5 to TRBJ2-3; 7 nucleotides agree with TRBD2. J lost 6 bases, V lost 2 bases, and 11 bases had no gene match. CDR1 and CDR2 from the germline V gene are MNHEY and SVGAGI. This CDR3 region has 16 residues. The CDR3 DNA reads TGTGCCAGCAGTTACGTGCCGGGGGGTAAAGGGGATACGCAGTATTTT. Protein: CASSYVPGGKGDTQYF.

This clonotype was observed at least ten times. The chain recombines TRBV6-5 with TRBJ2-2, with 7 nucleotides matching TRBD1. Germline loops: CDR1 MNHEY, CDR2 SVGAGI. This CDR3 contains 16 residues. The V segment lost 6 bases and the J segment 5 bases; nucleotides outside the gene matches: 12. CDR3 bases: TGTGCCAGCAGCTCGATGGGACAGCTAAGGACCGGGGAGCTGTTTTTT. Translating gives CASSSMGQLRTGELFF.

This chain links TRBV2 with TRBJ2-2, with D possibly being TRBD1 (6 bases). Trimming cost V 4 bases and J 5 bases, with 8 bases left between them. The CDR3 extends over 13 amino acids. Germline CDR1 SNHLY, CDR2 FYNNEI. CDR3 bases: TGTGCCAGCAGTGCCCAGGGGACCGGGGAGCTGTTTTTT. It is translated as CASSAQGTGELFF. The whole variable domain, filled in from reference TRBV2 and TRBJ2-2, reads EPEVTQTPSHQVTQMGQEVILRCVPISNHLYFYWYRQILGQKVEFLVSFYNNEISEKSEIFDDQFSVERPDGSNFTLKIRSTKLEDSAMYFCASSAQGTGELFFGEGSRLTVL.

This clonotype was counted only a few times. The chain joins TRBV4-3 to TRBJ1-6; D is unresolved. The germline gives CDR1 LGHNA, CDR2 YSLEER. Trimming stripped 0 bases from V and 7 bases from J, with 4 bases between. The CDR3 extends over 13 amino acids. CDR3 amino acids: CASSQERNSPLHF. CDR3 DNA sequence: TGCGCCAGCAGCCAAGAGCGGAATTCACCCCTCCACTTT.